The 12 T cell receptor beta chains below all came from one sample that was sequenced in a study of cytomegalovirus exposure and HLA in healthy donors. The study ran its PCR with 60 Vbeta and 13 Jbeta primers. Clones were read by immunoSEQ multiplex PCR, and TCRdb kept only the in-frame ones, dropping some. Altogether about 140,000 clones are present, approximately 70% being singletons, with the ten largest covering 1.3%. Sequencing input: PBMCs. The receptors shown here come from a woman aged 40 to 50 in good health and CMV-seronegative.

Only a few counts were recorded for this clone. This chain joins TRBV4-2 and TRBJ1-1; 7 bases fit TRBD1. Germline V gives CDR1 LGHNA, CDR2 YNFKEQ. The CDR3 consists of 14 residues. V shed 1 base and J 10 bases; nucleotides not matched to a gene: 9. The CDR3 reads CASSQGPGQCGAFF. The CDR3, as DNA: TGTGCCAGCAGCCAAGGTCCGGGACAGTGCGGAGCTTTCTTT.

This clone was detected a few times. The rearrangement links TRBV5-1 to TRBJ1-4, with unresolved D. CDR1 and CDR2 (germline): SGHRS, YFSETQ. Trimming took 4 bases from V and 11 from J, leaving 9 bases between them. The CDR3 consists of 11 residues. CDR3 sequence (DNA): TGCGCCAGCAGCGCCGGGGAGAAACTGTTTTTT. Translated, it gives CASSAGEKLFF.

This clone was seen more than once but under ten times. The chain is built from TRBV5-6 and TRBJ2-7, with D perhaps matching TRBD1 (5 bases). Germline CDR1 is SGHDT and CDR2 is YYEEEE. The CDR3 loop spans 13 amino acids. Trimming pared 2 bases from V and 3 bases from J, leaving 9 bases between. The CDR3 spells CASSFAGNYEQYF. The CDR3 coding sequence is TGTGCCAGCAGCTTTGCAGGGAACTACGAGCAGTACTTC.

This clone came up a few times. The genes are TRBV4-3 and TRBJ1-6; tentatively, D is TRBD1 (5 bases). The CDR3 has 15 amino acids. CDR1 is LGHNA, CDR2 YSLEER, per germline. Deletions cut 2 bases from V and 9 bases from J, with 14 bases between. Here the CDR3 DNA reads TGCGCCAGCAGCCAAACGACAGTGATGGGTTCACCCCTCCACTTT. This encodes CASSQTTVMGSPLHF.

The chain couples TRBV2 to TRBJ2-7; 9 bases are shared with TRBD2. V gave up 8 bases and J gave up 3 bases; unmatched junction bases: 5. The CDR3 extends over 13 amino acids. Germline V gives CDR1 SNHLY, CDR2 FYNNEI. The CDR3 is CASGAGGVYEQYF. The CDR3 coding sequence is TGTGCCAGCGGTGCGGGGGGGGTCTACGAGCAGTACTTC. The variable domain in full, completed from reference TRBV2 and TRBJ2-7, reads EPEVTQTPSHQVTQMGQEVILRCVPISNHLYFYWYRQILGQKVEFLVSFYNNEISEKSEIFDDQFSVERPDGSNFTLKIRSTKLEDSAMYFCASGAGGVYEQYFGPGTRLTVT.

This clone appeared a single time. The chain combines TRBV9 with TRBJ2-5; D is possibly TRBD2 (6 bases). Germline-derived CDR1 and CDR2 are SGDLS and YYNGEE. CDR3 length: 14 residues. V was trimmed by 0 bases and J by 1 base, leaving 7 bases between them. The CDR3 spells CASSVGGVQETQYF. CDR3 DNA: TGTGCCAGCAGCGTAGGGGGGGTCCAAGAGACCCAGTACTTC.

The chain carries TRBV14 and TRBJ2-7; D is perhaps TRBD2 (5 bases). Germline CDR1 reads SGHDN; CDR2 reads FVKESK. CDR3 size: 14 residues. V was cut by 0 bases and J by 5 bases, with 11 bases left in between. The chain's CDR3 is CASSQEFRRDEQYF. CDR3 bases: TGTGCCAGCAGCCAAGAATTCAGGCGGGACGAGCAGTACTTC.

This clone was seen ten or more times. CDR3 nucleotide sequence: TGTGCCAGTAGTATAGATTTTACAGGTTTTTTGCAGCCCCAGCATTTT. Encoded protein: CASSIDFTGFLQPQHF. This rearrangement joins TRBV19 to TRBJ1-5; TRBD1 might be the D (5 bases). The CDR3 runs 16 residues. Germline CDR1 reads LNHDA; CDR2 reads SQIVND (reference sequence). Trimming shortened V by 0 bases and J by 7 bases, and 16 bases separated the two germline ends.

This chain joins TRBV29-1 and TRBJ2-7; maybe TRBD1 (6 bases). The CDR3 is made up of 12 amino acids. Looked up from germline, CDR1 is SQVTM and CDR2 is ANQGSEA. The V gene lost 6 bases and the J gene lost 4 bases, with 13 bases spanning the gap. In nucleotides, the CDR3 is TGCAGCGTACACGAACAGGGTTACGAGCAGTACTTC. It encodes CSVHEQGYEQYF.

This chain links TRBV7-6 with TRBJ2-3; D might be TRBD1 (6 bases). From germline, CDR1 is SGHVS and CDR2 FNYEAQ. The CDR3 has 13 amino acids. The V gene lost 3 bases and the J gene lost 5 bases, with 9 bases spanning the gap. The CDR3 bases are TGTGCCAGCAGCTTTCAGGGACAAGATACGCAGTATTTT. Residues: CASSFQGQDTQYF.

V and J are TRBV5-1 and TRBJ2-5; 8 bases map to TRBD2. The germline gives CDR1 SGHRS, CDR2 YFSETQ. V lost 1 base, J lost 3 bases, and 5 bases stayed unmatched. CDR3 length: 15 amino acids. CDR3 sequence reads: CASSLLGTREETQYF. The CDR3 bases are TGCGCCAGCAGCTTGTTGGGGACTAGAGAAGAGACCCAGTACTTC.

This sequence joins TRBV4-3 and TRBJ2-2; TRBD1 aligns across 7 bases. Germline CDR1 is LGHNA and CDR2 is YSLEER. The CDR3 totals 16 residues. The ends lost 0 bases at V and 3 bases at J; junction bases unmatched: 4. The CDR3 here is CASSQEQGQYTGELFF. The CDR3 DNA follows: TGCGCCAGCAGCCAAGAACAGGGACAGTACACCGGGGAGCTGTTTTTT.